The 31 T cell receptor beta chains below all came from one sample that was sequenced in a study of shared clonotypes between healthy human individuals. The method was immunoSEQ multiplex PCR; TCRdb's version includes in-frame clones alone and lacks a portion of them. The sample holds about 2.4 million clones, 85% to 95% seen once. Sequenced sample: naive CD4+ T cells sorted from blood. The subset: CD45RA+ positively selected. The receptor set was obtained from a man in his late teens or twenties in good health.

Regarding this clone: Other nucleotide sequences in the sample specify the same CDR3. The chain combines TRBV2 with TRBJ2-7; 10 nucleotides align to TRBD1. The CDR3 consists of 15 residues. With 6 bases clipped from V and 1 base from J, the junction kept 6 bases outside the gene matches. Germline lookup yields CDR1 SNHLY and CDR2 FYNNEI. The DNA of the CDR3 is TGTGCCAGCAGCCTCGGACAGGGGGGGTCCTACGAGCAGTACTTC. The encoded protein is CASSLGQGGSYEQYF.

The gene calls are TRBV5-6 and TRBJ2-7, with a possible D match to TRBD2 (5 bases). Germline CDR1 SGHDT, CDR2 YYEEEE. CDR3 length equals 14 residues. V dropped 4 bases and J dropped 1 base, with 12 bases sitting between them. This CDR3 reads CASSGLEISYEQYF. Written as DNA, the CDR3 is TGTGCCAGCAGCGGACTGGAGATTTCCTACGAGCAGTACTTC.

The chain is built from TRBV28 and TRBJ2-3; 8 bases map to TRBD1. CDR1 and CDR2 (germline): MDHEN, SYDVKM. V lost 5 bases, J lost 2 bases, and 6 bases stayed unmatched. The CDR3 length is 15 residues. CDR3 region: CASSTLTGVTDTQYF. The DNA of the CDR3 is TGTGCCAGCAGTACCCTGACAGGGGTCACAGATACGCAGTATTTT.

The CDR3 loop is CASSLGFLEATNEKLFF. The CDR3 nucleotides read TGTGCCAGCAGCTTAGGATTTCTGGAAGCAACTAATGAAAAACTGTTTTTT. This rearrangement joins TRBV7-2 to TRBJ1-4; D ambiguous. CDR1 SGHTA and CDR2 FQGNSA come from the germline V gene. This CDR3 is 17 amino acids long. Trimming removed 1 base from V and 0 bases from J, with 12 bases in between.

This chain uses TRBV5-4 with TRBJ2-7; maybe TRBD2 (6 bases). Trimming shortened V by 3 bases and J by 4 bases, and 14 bases separated the two germline ends. The CDR3 is made up of 14 amino acids. The germline V gene encodes CDR1 SGHNT and CDR2 YYREEE (reference sequence). CDR3: CASSSPSGGYEQYF. CDR3 DNA sequence: TGTGCCAGCAGCTCACCAAGCGGAGGGTACGAGCAGTACTTC.

This clone showed up just once. This chain links TRBV25-1 with TRBJ2-7; 10 positions agree with TRBD1. J lost 4 bases, V lost 4 bases, and 10 bases had no gene match. The CDR3 is 16 amino acids. CDR1 and CDR2 (germline): MGHDK, SYGVNS. CDR3 loop: CASSGHTGTGEYEQYF. In DNA form, the CDR3 reads TGTGCCAGCAGTGGACACACCGGGACAGGGGAATACGAGCAGTACTTC.

The chain joins TRBV27 to TRBJ1-4, with a possible D match to TRBD1 (5 bases). Germline CDR1 and CDR2: MNHEY and SMNVEV (reference sequence). Trimming stripped 1 base from V and 0 bases from J, with 6 bases between. The CDR3 runs 15 residues. CDR3 residues: CASSLWGATNEKLFF. DNA of the CDR3: TGTGCCAGCAGTTTATGGGGGGCAACTAATGAAAAACTGTTTTTT.

The rearrangement links TRBV5-1 to TRBJ2-3, with 13 bases fitting TRBD2. This CDR3 spans 13 amino acids. The germline V gene has CDR1 SGHRS and CDR2 YFSETQ. J was trimmed by 11 bases and V by 4 bases; bases with no gene match: 4. The CDR3 region has the DNA TGCGCCAGCAGCGGTACTAGCGGGGGGGTGCAGTATTTT. Its protein is CASSGTSGGVQYF.

In this sample, this clone turned up a few times. This chain joins TRBV2 and TRBJ2-4; D is unclear. The CDR3 runs to 15 residues. Trimming stripped 5 bases from V and 0 bases from J, with 11 bases between. In germline, CDR1 is SNHLY, CDR2 FYNNEI. The CDR3 nucleotides read TGTGCCAGCAGTCGCTCCAAGTTAGCCAAAAACATTCAGTACTTC. Translated: CASSRSKLAKNIQYF. The whole variable domain, filled in from reference TRBV2 and TRBJ2-4, reads EPEVTQTPSHQVTQMGQEVILRCVPISNHLYFYWYRQILGQKVEFLVSFYNNEISEKSEIFDDQFSVERPDGSNFTLKIRSTKLEDSAMYFCASSRSKLAKNIQYFGAGTRLSVL.

The V call is TRBV18, the J call TRBJ1-4, with a weak D call TRBD1 (6 bases). Per the germline V gene, CDR1 is KGHSH and CDR2 is LQKENI. V gave up 6 bases and J gave up 6 bases, with 14 bases separating them. This CDR3 is built from 14 residues. The CDR3 DNA reads as TGTGCCAGCTCCCCAGGGGCCCCGGATGAAAAACTGTTTTTT. Translated, it gives CASSPGAPDEKLFF.

The rearrangement links TRBV10-3 to TRBJ2-7; D remains ambiguous. CDR3 length: 13 amino acids. Germline V gene sequence: CDR1 ENHRY, CDR2 SYGVKD. With 4 bases removed from V and 3 bases from J, the gap between germline ends came to 10 bases. CDR3 in DNA: TGTGCCATCAGTGCAGATTCGTACTACGAGCAGTACTTC. The encoded protein is CAISADSYYEQYF.

This clone was seen only once. This sequence joins TRBV18 and TRBJ2-3; TRBD1 aligns across 9 bases. Germline lookup yields CDR1 KGHSH and CDR2 LQKENI. This CDR3 contains 16 residues. J gave up 6 bases and V 1 base, and 8 bases lay outside the gene matches. CDR3 sequence: CASSPREGQGLDTQYF. Here the CDR3 DNA reads TGTGCCAGCTCACCACGGGAGGGACAGGGTTTGGATACGCAGTATTTT. Variable domain in full (rest from reference TRBV18 and TRBJ2-3): NAGVMQNPRHLVRRRGQEARLRCSPMKGHSHVYWYRQLPEEGLKFMVYLQKENIIDESGMPKERFSAEFPKEGPSILRIQQVVRGDSAAYFCASSPREGQGLDTQYFGPGTRLTVL.

V usage is TRBV10-1 and J usage is TRBJ2-7; 10 bases agree with TRBD2. Looked up from germline, CDR1 is WNHNN and CDR2 is SYGVQD (reference sequence). Trimming cost V 4 bases and J 2 bases; bases outside gene matches: 5. This CDR3 contains 15 residues. This chain's CDR3 is CASSGTSGSPYEQYF. CDR3 coding DNA: TGCGCCAGCAGTGGGACTAGCGGAAGCCCCTACGAGCAGTACTTC.

The chain employs TRBV7-2 and TRBJ2-5; D is unresolved. CDR1 is SGHTA, CDR2 FQGNSA, per germline. Trimming stripped 2 bases from V and 2 bases from J, with 9 bases between. The CDR3 runs 14 residues. CDR3 sequence: CASSLQIKQETQYF. CDR3 DNA sequence: TGTGCCAGCAGCTTACAGATAAAGCAAGAGACCCAGTACTTC. The full variable domain, its missing parts supplied by reference TRBV7-2 and TRBJ2-5, is GAGVSQSPSNKVTEKGKDVELRCDPISGHTALYWYRQSLGQGLEFLIYFQGNSAPDKSGLPSDRFSAERTGGSVSTLTIQRTQQEDSAVYLCASSLQIKQETQYFGPGTRLLVL.

J is TRBJ2-1 and V is TRBV7-9; the D is unclear. Germline V CDR1 and CDR2: SEHNR, FQNEAQ (reference sequence). Deletions cut 5 bases from V and 0 bases from J, with 11 bases between. The CDR3 runs to 15 residues. The CDR3: CASSPDASSYNEQFF. CDR3 bases: TGTGCCAGCAGCCCCGACGCCAGCTCCTACAATGAGCAGTTCTTC. The whole variable domain, remainder taken from reference TRBV7-9 and TRBJ2-1, is DTGVSQNPRHKITKRGQNVTFRCDPISEHNRLYWYRQTLGQGPEFLTYFQNEAQLEKSRLLSDRFSAERPKGSFSTLEIQRTEQGDSAMYLCASSPDASSYNEQFFGPGTRLTVL.

The chain links TRBV27 to TRBJ2-7; D might be TRBD2 (5 bases). The CDR3 spans 15 residues. Trimming cost V 2 bases and J 2 bases, with 13 bases left between them. Germline values: CDR1 MNHEY, CDR2 SMNVEV (reference sequence). The CDR3: CASSLNGNTPYEQYF. The CDR3 DNA reads TGTGCCAGCAGTTTAAACGGGAATACCCCCTACGAGCAGTACTTC.

V is TRBV10-3 and J is TRBJ2-5; 13 positions agree with TRBD2. Germline CDR1 and CDR2: ENHRY and SYGVKD. The CDR3 contains 16 residues. Losses at the gene ends were 5 bases for V and 5 bases for J; bases not matched to a gene: 8. CDR3 nucleotide sequence: TGTGCCATCAGTAACGGACTAGCGGGAGATGGGGAGACCCAGTACTTC. Encoded protein: CAISNGLAGDGETQYF.

The chain employs TRBV28 and TRBJ1-2; D may be TRBD1 (6 bases). The CDR3 extends over 14 amino acids. The V gene's germline CDR1 is MDHEN and CDR2 SYDVKM. With 3 bases removed from V and 5 bases from J, the gap between germline ends came to 13 bases. CDR3 DNA sequence: TGTGCCAGCAGTTTTTCGGGGGGCCAGTATGGCTACACCTTC. Its protein is CASSFSGGQYGYTF.

The rearrangement uses TRBV2 and TRBJ2-3; the D gene is possibly TRBD1 (6 bases). This CDR3 spans 14 amino acids. Trimming cost V 7 bases and J 0 bases, with 11 bases left between them. The V gene's germline CDR1 is SNHLY and CDR2 FYNNEI. CDR3 protein: CASNTGYSTDTQYF. Written as DNA, the CDR3 is TGTGCCAGCAACACAGGGTACAGCACAGATACGCAGTATTTT.

J is TRBJ2-5 and V is TRBV2, with 14 bases matching TRBD2. V shed 3 bases and J 7 bases; nucleotides not matched to a gene: 4. This CDR3 region has 15 residues. Germline V CDR1 and CDR2: SNHLY, FYNNEI. This CDR3 is CASSEGGLAGGTQYF. The CDR3 DNA is TGTGCCAGCAGTGAGGGAGGACTAGCGGGGGGGACCCAGTACTTC.

The table lists this clone with a count of one. Additional DNA sequences in this sample encode the identical CDR3. V is TRBV5-5 and J is TRBJ1-5; D gene unclear. The CDR3 has 14 residues. V was cut by 0 bases and J by 4 bases, with 8 bases left in between. Germline values: CDR1 SGHKS, CDR2 YYEKEE (reference sequence). CDR3 protein: CASSLGGLNQPQHF. Here the CDR3 DNA reads TGTGCCAGCAGCTTGGGAGGGCTGAATCAGCCCCAGCATTTT.

Notes on this clone: This same CDR3 is encoded by further DNA sequences in the sample. The V and J genes are TRBV15 and TRBJ2-7, with D possibly matching TRBD1 (5 bases). Trimming took 0 bases from V and 2 from J, leaving 8 bases between them. The V gene's germline CDR1 is LNHNV and CDR2 YYDKDF (reference sequence). The CDR3 is made up of 14 amino acids. CDR3 sequence reads: CATSRDQGPYEQYF. Written as DNA, the CDR3 is TGTGCCACCAGCAGAGATCAGGGTCCCTACGAGCAGTACTTC.

The chain carries TRBV27 and TRBJ2-3, with 14 bases fitting TRBD2. From germline, CDR1 is MNHEY and CDR2 SMNVEV (reference sequence). The CDR3 runs to 16 residues. V lost 4 bases and J lost 3; bases outside the gene matches: 3. The CDR3 protein is CASSSGLAGATDTQYF. Written as DNA, the CDR3 is TGTGCCAGCAGTTCGGGACTAGCGGGAGCAACAGATACGCAGTATTTT.

This chain's CDR3 is CSVGRNQETQYF. As DNA, the CDR3 is TGCAGCGTTGGCAGGAACCAAGAGACCCAGTACTTC. The chain is built from TRBV29-1 and TRBJ2-5; D is uncertain. The length of the CDR3 is 12 residues. Germline V CDR1 and CDR2: SQVTM, ANQGSEA. V was clipped by 4 bases and J by 0 bases, with 6 bases between them.

CDR3 bases: TGTGCCAGCAGCTTAGCGCACCTAGCGACAGATACGCAGTATTTT. It is translated as CASSLAHLATDTQYF. The rearrangement uses TRBV7-2 and TRBJ2-3; TRBD2 is a possible D gene (6 bases). Looked up from germline, CDR1 is SGHTA and CDR2 is FQGNSA. V lost 0 bases to trimming and J lost 3 bases, with 10 bases between them. This CDR3 is built from 15 residues. Based on the CDR3 plus reference TRBV7-2 and TRBJ2-3, the full variable domain is GAGVSQSPSNKVTEKGKDVELRCDPISGHTALYWYRQSLGQGLEFLIYFQGNSAPDKSGLPSDRFSAERTGGSVSTLTIQRTQQEDSAVYLCASSLAHLATDTQYFGPGTRLTVL.

The chain recombines TRBV9 with TRBJ2-7; possibly TRBD1 or TRBD2 for D (5 bases each). CDR3 length equals 15 residues. V lost 0 bases to trimming and J lost 0 bases, with 10 bases between them. Per the germline V gene, CDR1 is SGDLS and CDR2 is YYNGEE. The CDR3: CASSVGVGGSYEQYF. The CDR3 nucleotides are TGTGCCAGCAGCGTAGGGGTTGGGGGCTCCTACGAGCAGTACTTC.

This clone was seen only once. This sample also contains other DNA sequences that code for the same CDR3. DNA of the CDR3: TGTGCCAGCAGCGCCGGGACTGCGAACACTGAAGCTTTCTTT. Translating it yields CASSAGTANTEAFF. The chain is built from TRBV9 and TRBJ1-1; maybe TRBD1 (5 bases). The V end was cut by 3 bases, the J end by 1 base, with 10 bases between. Germline lookup yields CDR1 SGDLS and CDR2 YYNGEE. The CDR3 covers 14 residues.

The gene calls are TRBV4-3 and TRBJ2-5; possibly TRBD1 for D (6 bases). V shed 3 bases and J shed 11 bases, with 16 bases lying between them. The germline V gene has CDR1 LGHNA and CDR2 YSLEER. CDR3 length equals 13 residues. CDR3 sequence: CASSQEQGGEQYF. DNA for the CDR3: TGCGCCAGCAGCCAGGAACAGGGCGGTGAGCAGTACTTC.

The gene calls are TRBV6-1 and TRBJ1-1; TRBD1 agrees at 7 bases. The CDR3 is made up of 14 amino acids. The ends lost 8 bases at V and 3 bases at J; junction bases unmatched: 9. In germline, CDR1 is MNHNS, CDR2 SASEGT. CDR3 bases: TGTGCCAGCGTAGGACAGGCGATGTACACTGAAGCTTTCTTT. It specifies CASVGQAMYTEAFF.

With respect to this clone: Other DNA sequences in the sample encode the same CDR3. The rearrangement joins TRBV6-5 to TRBJ2-5; D is uncertain. V lost 4 bases, J lost 5 bases, and 8 bases lay in between. CDR3 length: 12 amino acids. In germline, CDR1 is MNHEY, CDR2 SVGAGI. DNA for the CDR3: TGTGCCAGCAGTTCAGTGGGGGAGACCCAGTACTTC. This codes for CASSSVGETQYF.

The chain couples TRBV5-1 to TRBJ2-5, with 9 bases lining up with TRBD2. The CDR3 consists of 17 residues. The J segment lost 2 bases and the V segment lost 3 bases, leaving 11 bases of the junction unmatched. Germline values: CDR1 SGHRS, CDR2 YFSETQ. CDR3 protein: CASSSDPTSGGQETQYF. CDR3 DNA: TGCGCCAGCAGCTCGGACCCGACTAGCGGAGGTCAAGAGACCCAGTACTTC.